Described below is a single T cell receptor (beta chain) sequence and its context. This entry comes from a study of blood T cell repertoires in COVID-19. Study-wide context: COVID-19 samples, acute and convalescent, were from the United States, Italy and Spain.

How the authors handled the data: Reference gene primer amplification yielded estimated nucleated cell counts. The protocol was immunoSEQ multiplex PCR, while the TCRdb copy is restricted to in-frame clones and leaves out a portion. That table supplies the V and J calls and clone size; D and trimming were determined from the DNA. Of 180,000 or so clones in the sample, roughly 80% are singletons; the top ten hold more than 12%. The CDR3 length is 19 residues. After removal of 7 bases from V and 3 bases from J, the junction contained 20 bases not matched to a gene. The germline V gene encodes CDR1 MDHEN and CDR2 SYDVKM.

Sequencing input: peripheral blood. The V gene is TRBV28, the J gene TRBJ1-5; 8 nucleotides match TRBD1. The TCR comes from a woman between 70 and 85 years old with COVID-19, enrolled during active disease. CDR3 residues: CASMRGKQGVFLNNQPQHF. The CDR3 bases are TGTGCCAGCATGAGGGGCAAACAGGGGGTTTTTTTGAACAATCAGCCCCAGCATTTT.